Listed below are T cell receptor beta chains from one sample, sequenced in a study of memory CD4+ T cells and cytomegalovirus serostatus. Libraries were prepared by immunoSEQ multiplex PCR; TCRdb keeps only in-frame clonotypes and omits some of them. Of approximately 52,000 clones in the sample, around 78% were seen once. The material sequenced was memory CD4+ T cells from blood. All receptors derive from an adult in good health and CMV-seronegative. Each CDR3 is given with its conserved first and last residue. A D gene is named only where the DNA matches it firmly. Clone size, where shown, is once, few, many, or a class for clones that have expanded.

CDR3aa,CDR3nt,v_gene,abundance,j_gene,d_gene
CATSSWDPGTGELFF,TGTGCCACCAGCAGTTGGGACCCAGGCACCGGGGAGCTGTTTTTT,TRBV15,.,TRBJ2-2,.
CASSPQGAGGYTF,TGTGCCAGCAGCCCCCAGGGGGCTGGGGGCTACACCTTC,TRBV7-2,once,TRBJ1-2,TRBD1
CASSLEGIGNQPQHF,TGCGCCAGCAGCTTGGAGGGGATTGGCAATCAGCCCCAGCATTTT,TRBV5-1,once,TRBJ1-5,.
CASSARSGYEQYF,TGTGCCAGCAGCGCCAGATCGGGCTACGAGCAGTACTTC,TRBV7-8,.,TRBJ2-7,.
CASSLGAGDSEKLFF,TGTGCCAGCAGCTTAGGGGCAGGGGATAGTGAAAAACTGTTTTTT,TRBV7-2,.,TRBJ1-4,.
CASSLGGTGLSREKLFF,TGCGCCAGCAGCTTGGGCGGGACAGGACTTTCTAGGGAAAAACTGTTTTTT,TRBV5-1,.,TRBJ1-4,TRBD1
CASRTRAAANTEAFF,TGTGCCAGCAGAACGAGGGCGGCGGCGAACACTGAAGCTTTCTTT,TRBV6-5,few,TRBJ1-1,.
CASSEERTNEKLFF,TGTGCCAGCAGTGAAGAGCGGACTAATGAAAAACTGTTTTTT,TRBV6-1,.,TRBJ1-4,.
CASSEPDRGNQPQHF,TGTGCCAGCAGTGAACCAGACAGGGGCAATCAGCCCCAGCATTTT,TRBV2,.,TRBJ1-5,TRBD1
CASTSGGSGSNQPQHF,TGTGCCAGCACTTCCGGGGGCTCAGGCAGCAATCAGCCCCAGCATTTT,TRBV28,.,TRBJ1-5,.
CASSLGTTHSYEQYF,TGTGCCAGCAGCTTAGGCACTACTCACTCCTACGAGCAGTACTTC,TRBV13,.,TRBJ2-7,.
CGCGSGGEQYF,TGCGGCTGTGGGTCCGGTGGAGAGCAGTACTTC,TRBV30,.,TRBJ2-7,.
CAGSSNLNTEAFF,TGTGCCGGATCCAGTAACTTGAACACTGAAGCTTTCTTT,TRBV28,few,TRBJ1-1,.
CASSLGSDRPEKLFF,TGTGCCAGCAGCTTGGGGAGTGACAGACCTGAAAAACTGTTTTTT,TRBV5-4,.,TRBJ1-4,.
CASSPSPLIGNTIYF,TGTGCCAGCAGTCCCTCTCCCCTTATCGGAAACACCATATATTTT,TRBV6-5,.,TRBJ1-3,.
CARQSTGPPNIQYF,TGTGCCAGGCAAAGCACAGGGCCCCCAAACATTCAGTACTTC,TRBV2,few,TRBJ2-4,.
CASSEPPRSYSPLHF,TGTGCCAGCAGTGAACCCCCAAGATCCTATTCACCCCTCCACTTT,TRBV6-1,few,TRBJ1-6,.
CASSSGQGDYNEQFF,TGCGCCAGCAGCTCCGGACAGGGGGACTACAATGAGCAGTTCTTC,TRBV5-1,few,TRBJ2-1,TRBD1
CASSQETVNTGELFF,TGTGCCAGCAGCCAAGAGACAGTAAACACCGGGGAGCTGTTTTTT,TRBV4-2,few,TRBJ2-2,.
CASSKTQDKGGVEQYF,TGTGCCAGCAGCAAGACCCAGGACAAGGGTGGTGTGGAGCAGTACTTC,TRBV6-6,.,TRBJ2-7,.
CAIAQKPNEQFF,TGTGCCATCGCGCAGAAGCCTAATGAGCAGTTCTTC,TRBV10-3,.,TRBJ2-1,.
CASSKGGAGYGYTF,TGTGCCAGCAGCAAAGGGGGCGCGGGATATGGCTACACCTTC,TRBV5-4,.,TRBJ1-2,TRBD1
CASSLAGQGKYEQYF,TGTGCCAGCAGCTTGGCGGGACAGGGAAAATACGAGCAGTACTTC,TRBV5-5,.,TRBJ2-7,TRBD1
CASSRDGLNSPLHF,TGTGCCAGCAGCCGGGACGGACTAAATTCACCCCTCCACTTT,TRBV6-1,.,TRBJ1-6,.
CASLSSGSLHEQYF,TGTGCCAGCCTTTCCTCAGGGTCGCTGCACGAGCAGTACTTC,TRBV6-1,few,TRBJ2-7,.
CASSFQVGRNTEAFF,TGCGCCAGCAGCTTTCAGGTTGGGAGGAACACTGAAGCTTTCTTT,TRBV5-1,.,TRBJ1-1,.
CASTVSGGRDTQYF,TGTGCCAGCACCGTCAGCGGGGGAAGAGATACGCAGTATTTT,TRBV2,.,TRBJ2-3,TRBD2
CATSRDRLAGTRTQYF,TGTGCCACCAGCAGAGATCGGCTAGCGGGGACCCGGACCCAGTACTTC,TRBV15,.,TRBJ2-5,TRBD2
CASSTTGGNYGYTF,TGTGCCAGCAGCACTACAGGGGGCAACTATGGCTACACCTTC,TRBV7-2,.,TRBJ1-2,TRBD1
CASSGKRGGRNEQFF,TGTGCCAGCAGTGGAAAGCGGGGGGGCCGAAATGAGCAGTTCTTC,TRBV6-5,.,TRBJ2-1,TRBD2
CASSFGPQTGLGNEQFF,TGTGCCAGCAGCTTTGGACCCCAGACAGGGTTGGGCAATGAGCAGTTCTTC,TRBV5-5,once,TRBJ2-1,TRBD1
CASSLGGTGINEQFF,TGCGCCAGCAGCTTGGGAGGGACAGGGATCAATGAGCAGTTCTTC,TRBV5-1,.,TRBJ2-1,TRBD1
CASSLDGENSPLHF,TGTGCCAGCAGCTTAGACGGCGAGAATTCACCCCTCCACTTT,TRBV7-6,few,TRBJ1-6,.
CASSPPTGYTEAFF,TGTGCCAGCTCACCACCTACAGGGTACACTGAAGCTTTCTTT,TRBV18,few,TRBJ1-1,.
CASSLATGTQYF,TGTGCCAGCAGCTTAGCGACGGGGACCCAGTACTTC,TRBV7-2,once,TRBJ2-5,.
CASTLPLAGRSYEQYF,TGTGCCAGCACCCTCCCCCTAGCGGGTCGCTCCTACGAGCAGTACTTC,TRBV2,.,TRBJ2-7,TRBD2
CASSFPQGADGYTF,TGTGCCAGCAGCTTCCCCCAGGGGGCGGATGGCTACACCTTC,TRBV7-8,.,TRBJ1-2,TRBD1
CASSSNGGRETQYF,TGCGCCAGCAGCTCGAACGGGGGGAGGGAGACCCAGTACTTC,TRBV5-1,.,TRBJ2-5,TRBD2
CASNPDRSRGGEQFF,TGTGCCAGCAACCCGGACAGGTCCCGAGGGGGTGAGCAGTTCTTC,TRBV6-5,.,TRBJ2-1,TRBD1
CAISVGQGANQPQHF,TGTGCCATCAGTGTAGGGCAGGGGGCGAATCAGCCCCAGCATTTT,TRBV10-3,.,TRBJ1-5,TRBD1
CASSVGRGSPLHF,TGTGCCAGCAGTGTAGGCCGGGGTTCACCCCTCCACTTT,TRBV2,.,TRBJ1-6,.
CASSLVGGAGTEAFF,TGCGCCAGCAGCTTGGTAGGTGGGGCCGGAACTGAAGCTTTCTTT,TRBV5-1,.,TRBJ1-1,.
CASSTGQTYEQYF,TGTGCCAGCTCAACGGGACAGACCTACGAGCAGTACTTC,TRBV18,.,TRBJ2-7,TRBD1
CASSFTGVSNQPQHF,TGTGCCAGCAGTTTTACAGGGGTTAGCAATCAGCCCCAGCATTTT,TRBV27,.,TRBJ1-5,TRBD1
CATKRGPSTDTQYF,TGTGCCACCAAACGGGGACCTAGCACAGATACGCAGTATTTT,TRBV27,.,TRBJ2-3,.
CALQGRYGYTF,TGTGCCCTACAGGGGCGCTATGGCTACACCTTC,TRBV7-9,.,TRBJ1-2,TRBD1
CASSLDRGSGNTIYF,TGTGCCAGCAGCTTGGACAGGGGGTCAGGAAACACCATATATTTT,TRBV7-2,.,TRBJ1-3,TRBD1
CATSRGLAGETQYF,TGTGCCACCAGCAGAGGACTAGCCGGGGAGACCCAGTACTTC,TRBV15,.,TRBJ2-5,TRBD2
CASSPAGGSGNTIYF,TGTGCCAGCAGTCCGGCAGGAGGCTCTGGAAACACCATATATTTT,TRBV11-2,.,TRBJ1-3,.
CASSYPGRANYGYTF,TGTGCCAGTAGTTACCCGGGTCGAGCTAACTATGGCTACACCTTC,TRBV19,once,TRBJ1-2,.
CASSLAGTGGTEAFF,TGTGCCAGCAGCTTGGCCGGTACAGGGGGCACTGAAGCTTTCTTT,TRBV13,.,TRBJ1-1,TRBD1